This T cell receptor (beta chain) was captured in a study of read filtering for tumor transcriptome and immune sequencing. Study background: Among patients, approximately 17 were male and more than 11 female, aged about 47 to 80 (mean approximately 62).

This clonotype was counted a few times. The antigen is not known. Just one base apart from a much larger clone, this may be a read error. A read error is likely, as this CDR3 ends without the conserved phenylalanine or tryptophan. From about 0.4 ug of RNA, a library with molecular barcoded alpha/delta and beta/gamma adaptors was made. MiXCR, run by TCRdb on the reads, gives a single entry per CDR3 protein. The table records roughly 27,000 distinct CDR3 sequences, around 15% of them present only once. The CDR3 consists of 12 residues. Germline V gene data show CDR1 as DFQATT and CDR2 as SNEGSKA (reference sequence). Findings and limits, study-wide: Dropping single-read clonotypes raised IR-seq and RNA-seq shared-clonotype correlation. Even smaller IR-seq throughput identified most shared clonotypes.

This clonotype was obtained from a donor at least 40 years old with multiple myeloma. The chain carries TRBV20-1 and TRBJ2-7, with D perhaps matching TRBD2 (5 bases). The sequenced material came from a population of CD138-negative cells sorted from bone marrow. The CDR3 DNA reads TGCAGCCTGGACGGGTCGGGGTACGAGCAGTACCTC. It translates to CSLDGSGYEQYL.